The rows below give T cell receptor beta chains drawn from one sample of a study of T cell responses to AZD1222 COVID-19 vaccine. Clones were read by immunoSEQ multiplex PCR, and TCRdb kept only the in-frame ones, dropping some. This table holds about 130,000 clones, 85% to 95% found once. The sequencing used peripheral blood, collected on day 0 of AZD1222 vaccination. The receptors here all came from an adult in good health. Both conserved end residues are part of each CDR3. The order of the fields is CDR3 DNA, CDR3 protein, J gene, V gene, D gene, clone size. D genes are given only for firm matches. The size of a clone is reported for some rows only, either as once, few or many, or as a class for expanded clones.

CDR3nt: TGTGCCAGCAGATCCGAAACGAACACTGAAGCTTTCTTT; CDR3aa: CASRSETNTEAFF; j_gene: TRBJ1-1; v_gene: TRBV7-9; d_gene: .; abundance: .
CDR3nt: TGTGCCAGCAGCTTAAGGTCTAATTCACCCCTCCACTTT; CDR3aa: CASSLRSNSPLHF; j_gene: TRBJ1-6; v_gene: TRBV7-2; d_gene: .; abundance: .
CDR3nt: TGTGCCAGCTCCCGACAGGGCCTCAATGAGCAGTTCTTC; CDR3aa: CASSRQGLNEQFF; j_gene: TRBJ2-1; v_gene: TRBV18; d_gene: TRBD1; abundance: .
CDR3nt: TGTGCCAGCTCACCATACCCCCGCTCCTACAATGAGCAGTTCTTC; CDR3aa: CASSPYPRSYNEQFF; j_gene: TRBJ2-1; v_gene: TRBV18; d_gene: .; abundance: .
CDR3nt: TGTGCCAGCAGCCTAAGGACAGGGCCCCTTTATGGCTACACCTTC; CDR3aa: CASSLRTGPLYGYTF; j_gene: TRBJ1-2; v_gene: TRBV7-9; d_gene: TRBD1; abundance: .
CDR3nt: TGTGCCAGCAGCTTCGTAGCGGGGGGTTGGACCGGGGAGCTGTTTTTT; CDR3aa: CASSFVAGGWTGELFF; j_gene: TRBJ2-2; v_gene: TRBV7-9; d_gene: TRBD2; abundance: once
CDR3nt: TGCGCCAGCAGGCCAGGTCTACTCCCTGGGCCGCGTGGGGTGGATGGCTACACCTTC; CDR3aa: CASRPGLLPGPRGVDGYTF; j_gene: TRBJ1-2; v_gene: TRBV5-1; d_gene: .; abundance: .
CDR3nt: TGTGCCAGCAGCGTAGGCAGCTCTGGAAACACCATATATTTT; CDR3aa: CASSVGSSGNTIYF; j_gene: TRBJ1-3; v_gene: TRBV9; d_gene: .; abundance: few
CDR3nt: TGTGCCAGCTCACCAAGGGAAGGAGACTCCTACACCTTC; CDR3aa: CASSPREGDSYTF; j_gene: TRBJ1-2; v_gene: TRBV18; d_gene: .; abundance: .
CDR3nt: TGTGCCAGCAGCCCTGAAGGCGGCAATCAGCCCCAGCATTTT; CDR3aa: CASSPEGGNQPQHF; j_gene: TRBJ1-5; v_gene: TRBV7-9; d_gene: .; abundance: .
CDR3nt: TGTGCCAGTAGTACTGGGTCGGAGGCATTAAGGCACTATGGCTACACCTTC; CDR3aa: CASSTGSEALRHYGYTF; j_gene: TRBJ1-2; v_gene: TRBV19; d_gene: .; abundance: .
CDR3nt: TGTGCCAGCTCACCTATATATGGGGGATCGGCTGAAGCTTTCTTT; CDR3aa: CASSPIYGGSAEAFF; j_gene: TRBJ1-1; v_gene: TRBV18; d_gene: .; abundance: .
CDR3nt: TGTGCCAGTAGTATCCGGCAGGGGGACTACAATGAGCAGTTCTTC; CDR3aa: CASSIRQGDYNEQFF; j_gene: TRBJ2-1; v_gene: TRBV19; d_gene: TRBD1; abundance: .
CDR3nt: TGTGCCAGCAGCGCGACAGGGGAGCTCCCGGATTCACCCCTCCACTTT; CDR3aa: CASSATGELPDSPLHF; j_gene: TRBJ1-6; v_gene: TRBV11-3; d_gene: TRBD1; abundance: .
CDR3nt: TGTGCCAGTAGTATGAACAGGGACCATGGCTACACCTTC; CDR3aa: CASSMNRDHGYTF; j_gene: TRBJ1-2; v_gene: TRBV19; d_gene: .; abundance: .
CDR3nt: TGTGCCAGCAGCTTAGCGGGGGGGCCTTCCGGGGAGCTGTTTTTT; CDR3aa: CASSLAGGPSGELFF; j_gene: TRBJ2-2; v_gene: TRBV7-6; d_gene: .; abundance: once